Listed below are T cell receptor beta chains from one sample, sequenced in a study of shared clonotypes between healthy human individuals. Profiling relied on immunoSEQ multiplex PCR, and the TCRdb table lists in-frame clones only, not all of them. This sample has almost 700,000 clones, with about 90% found just once. Sequencing input: naive CD8+ T cells sorted from blood. Source of these receptors: a man aged 30 to 45 in good health. CDR3s include the opening cysteine and the closing phenylalanine or tryptophan. The order of the fields is D gene, CDR3 length, J gene, V gene, clone size, CDR3 DNA, CDR3 protein. The D gene is left open where the match is weak. A row's size may be missing; if present it is once, few, many or a size class.

D gene: TRBD1
CDR3 length: 14
J gene: TRBJ1-1
V gene: TRBV28
clone size: .
CDR3 DNA: TGTGCCAGCAGTTCTCTATACAGGGGTACTGAAGCTTTCTTT
CDR3 protein: CASSSLYRGTEAFF

D gene: .
CDR3 length: 13
J gene: TRBJ1-2
V gene: TRBV7-9
clone size: .
CDR3 DNA: TGTGCCAGCAGCCATGCAGGGCTCTATGGCTACACCTTC
CDR3 protein: CASSHAGLYGYTF

D gene: TRBD1
CDR3 length: 16
J gene: TRBJ1-5
V gene: TRBV4-1
clone size: .
CDR3 DNA: TGCGCCAGCAGCCCAAGTCCCAGGGAGGGGGCGGAGGCCCAGCATTTT
CDR3 protein: CASSPSPREGAEAQHF

D gene: .
CDR3 length: 12
J gene: TRBJ2-2
V gene: TRBV30
clone size: .
CDR3 DNA: TGTGCCCGGGGAAGCTACACCGGGGAGCTGTTTTTT
CDR3 protein: CARGSYTGELFF

D gene: TRBD2
CDR3 length: 17
J gene: TRBJ2-7
V gene: TRBV14
clone size: .
CDR3 DNA: TGTGCCAGCAGCCAAGACGGTAGGGTAGCGGGTCTCGGGGAGCAGTACTTC
CDR3 protein: CASSQDGRVAGLGEQYF

D gene: .
CDR3 length: 15
J gene: TRBJ1-2
V gene: TRBV7-2
clone size: .
CDR3 DNA: TGTGCCAGCAGCTTAGATGGGGGGAAGGACTATGGCTACACCTTC
CDR3 protein: CASSLDGGKDYGYTF

D gene: .
CDR3 length: 11
J gene: TRBJ2-7
V gene: TRBV28
clone size: .
CDR3 DNA: TGTGCCAGCAGTTTGGGGTACGAGCAGTACTTC
CDR3 protein: CASSLGYEQYF

D gene: TRBD1
CDR3 length: 16
J gene: TRBJ2-7
V gene: TRBV5-4
clone size: few
CDR3 DNA: TGTGCCAGCAGCTTGGGGGACAGGGGTCCCTCCTACGAGCAGTACTTC
CDR3 protein: CASSLGDRGPSYEQYF

D gene: .
CDR3 length: 12
J gene: TRBJ2-1
V gene: TRBV9
clone size: .
CDR3 DNA: TGTGCCAGCAGCGTAACCGGAAGTGAGCAGTTCTTC
CDR3 protein: CASSVTGSEQFF

D gene: TRBD1
CDR3 length: 13
J gene: TRBJ2-7
V gene: TRBV29-1
clone size: .
CDR3 DNA: TGCAGCGTTGAAGTAGACAGGGGAAACGAGCAGTACTTC
CDR3 protein: CSVEVDRGNEQYF

D gene: TRBD1
CDR3 length: 13
J gene: TRBJ1-2
V gene: TRBV10-3
clone size: .
CDR3 DNA: TGTGCCATCGAGGACAGGGAAAACTATGGCTACACCTTC
CDR3 protein: CAIEDRENYGYTF

D gene: .
CDR3 length: 14
J gene: TRBJ1-2
V gene: TRBV6-6
clone size: .
CDR3 DNA: TGTGCCAGCAGTTACCCCGACAGCCCTAAAGGCTACACCTTC
CDR3 protein: CASSYPDSPKGYTF

D gene: TRBD1
CDR3 length: 15
J gene: TRBJ2-7
V gene: TRBV5-4
clone size: .
CDR3 DNA: TGTGCCAGCAGCTTGGGTGGGACAGGGGGCTACGAGCAGTACTTC
CDR3 protein: CASSLGGTGGYEQYF

D gene: TRBD1
CDR3 length: 13
J gene: TRBJ1-2
V gene: TRBV28
clone size: .
CDR3 DNA: TGTGCCAGCCGTAAGACAGGGGAAGGTGGCTACACCTTC
CDR3 protein: CASRKTGEGGYTF

D gene: .
CDR3 length: 17
J gene: TRBJ1-2
V gene: TRBV27
clone size: .
CDR3 DNA: TGTGCCAGCAGTAGAACACACACAGGGACTCTCAACTATGGCTACACCTTC
CDR3 protein: CASSRTHTGTLNYGYTF

D gene: .
CDR3 length: 14
J gene: TRBJ2-7
V gene: TRBV4-1
clone size: once
CDR3 DNA: TGCGCCAGCAGCCAAGATCTTGAGTCTTACGAGCAGTACTTC
CDR3 protein: CASSQDLESYEQYF

D gene: .
CDR3 length: 15
J gene: TRBJ1-5
V gene: TRBV19
clone size: .
CDR3 DNA: TGTGCCAGTAGTCCCTCCGACAGCGGTTTTCAGCCCCAGCATTTT
CDR3 protein: CASSPSDSGFQPQHF

D gene: .
CDR3 length: 17
J gene: TRBJ2-6
V gene: TRBV25-1
clone size: .
CDR3 DNA: TGTGCCAGCAGTCCTAGATGGGGAAGCTCTGGGGCCAACGTCCTGACTTTC
CDR3 protein: CASSPRWGSSGANVLTF

D gene: .
CDR3 length: 14
J gene: TRBJ1-5
V gene: TRBV5-5
clone size: .
CDR3 DNA: TGTGCCAGCAGCTTGCGCAGGGGCAATCAGCCCCAGCATTTT
CDR3 protein: CASSLRRGNQPQHF

D gene: TRBD1
CDR3 length: 14
J gene: TRBJ2-1
V gene: TRBV29-1
clone size: .
CDR3 DNA: TGCAGCGTTACCGGGACAGACCACTACAATGAGCAGTTCTTC
CDR3 protein: CSVTGTDHYNEQFF

D gene: TRBD1
CDR3 length: 15
J gene: TRBJ2-7
V gene: TRBV19
clone size: .
CDR3 DNA: TGTGCCAGTAGTATCGTCGGGACAGGTTTCTACGAGCAGTACTTC
CDR3 protein: CASSIVGTGFYEQYF

D gene: .
CDR3 length: 12
J gene: TRBJ1-2
V gene: TRBV29-1
clone size: .
CDR3 DNA: TGCAGCGTTGAAACCCGAGCAGGGGGCTACACCTTC
CDR3 protein: CSVETRAGGYTF

D gene: TRBD2
CDR3 length: 15
J gene: TRBJ2-1
V gene: TRBV13
clone size: .
CDR3 DNA: TGTGCCAGCAGCTTAGACGCCGGGACTAGGAGTGAGCAGTTCTTC
CDR3 protein: CASSLDAGTRSEQFF

D gene: .
CDR3 length: 13
J gene: TRBJ2-1
V gene: TRBV27
clone size: .
CDR3 DNA: TGTGCCAGCAGTTTAAACGAGGGGGTTATGCAGTTCTTC
CDR3 protein: CASSLNEGVMQFF

D gene: .
CDR3 length: 13
J gene: TRBJ1-1
V gene: TRBV7-9
clone size: .
CDR3 DNA: TGTGCCAGCAGCTTAGGTCGGAACACTGAAGCTTTCTTT
CDR3 protein: CASSLGRNTEAFF

D gene: TRBD2
CDR3 length: 15
J gene: TRBJ2-5
V gene: TRBV7-8
clone size: .
CDR3 DNA: TGTGCCAGCAGCTCGCCGGGACTAGAGCAAGAGACCCAGTACTTC
CDR3 protein: CASSSPGLEQETQYF

D gene: .
CDR3 length: 15
J gene: TRBJ2-1
V gene: TRBV4-1
clone size: .
CDR3 DNA: TGCGCCAGCAGCCCGGGCGGTAGCTCCTACAATGAGCAGTTCTTC
CDR3 protein: CASSPGGSSYNEQFF

D gene: TRBD2
CDR3 length: 17
J gene: TRBJ2-2
V gene: TRBV11-2
clone size: .
CDR3 DNA: TGTGCCAGCAGCTTAGATCCCCCTAGCGGGAACACCGGGGAGCTGTTTTTT
CDR3 protein: CASSLDPPSGNTGELFF

D gene: TRBD1
CDR3 length: 14
J gene: TRBJ2-7
V gene: TRBV6-6
clone size: .
CDR3 DNA: TGTGCCAGCAGCCTGACAGGGATGTCCTACGAGCAGTACTTC
CDR3 protein: CASSLTGMSYEQYF

D gene: TRBD2
CDR3 length: 16
J gene: TRBJ2-2
V gene: TRBV7-6
clone size: .
CDR3 DNA: TGTGCCAGCAGCTCCGCGGGACTAGCGGGAACCGGGGAGCTGTTTTTT
CDR3 protein: CASSSAGLAGTGELFF

D gene: .
CDR3 length: 13
J gene: TRBJ1-1
V gene: TRBV6-6
clone size: .
CDR3 DNA: .
CDR3 protein: CASSYFGPDEAFF

D gene: .
CDR3 length: 16
J gene: TRBJ2-7
V gene: TRBV27
clone size: .
CDR3 DNA: TGTGCCAGCAGTTTATCGTTGGGCTACCTCTCCTACGAGCAGTACTTC
CDR3 protein: CASSLSLGYLSYEQYF

D gene: .
CDR3 length: 9
J gene: TRBJ1-2
V gene: TRBV10-1
clone size: few
CDR3 DNA: TGCGCCAGCAGTGAAGGTCCCCCCTTC
CDR3 protein: CASSEGPPF

D gene: .
CDR3 length: 13
J gene: TRBJ2-5
V gene: TRBV6-1
clone size: .
CDR3 DNA: TGTGCCAGCAGTGACGGACTTCAAGAGACCCAGTACTTC
CDR3 protein: CASSDGLQETQYF

D gene: .
CDR3 length: 16
J gene: TRBJ2-1
V gene: TRBV28
clone size: few
CDR3 DNA: TGTGCCAGCAGTTTTGAGGGAGTGAACTCCTACAATGAGCAGTTCTTC
CDR3 protein: CASSFEGVNSYNEQFF

D gene: TRBD2
CDR3 length: 23
J gene: TRBJ2-1
V gene: TRBV29-1
clone size: .
CDR3 DNA: TGCAGCGTTGCAGGGGCAACCGTTAGTTTCTCCACAAGTAGCGGGAGCACCCGTAATGAGCAGTTCTTC
CDR3 protein: CSVAGATVSFSTSSGSTRNEQFF

D gene: .
CDR3 length: 13
J gene: TRBJ2-1
V gene: TRBV14
clone size: .
CDR3 DNA: TGTGCCAGCAGCCGACTAGGTTCGAATGAGCAGTTCTTC
CDR3 protein: CASSRLGSNEQFF

D gene: TRBD1
CDR3 length: 15
J gene: TRBJ1-5
V gene: TRBV27
clone size: .
CDR3 DNA: TGTGCCAGCAGTCCAACAGGGGGCGGTTATCAGCCCCAGCATTTT
CDR3 protein: CASSPTGGGYQPQHF

D gene: .
CDR3 length: 14
J gene: TRBJ1-2
V gene: TRBV6-1
clone size: .
CDR3 DNA: TGTGCCAGCAGGTATTCGGGTACAAACTATGGCTACACCTTC
CDR3 protein: CASRYSGTNYGYTF

D gene: .
CDR3 length: 11
J gene: TRBJ2-1
V gene: TRBV9
clone size: .
CDR3 DNA: TGTGCCAGCAGCTCTCTGGTGGGGCAGTTCTTC
CDR3 protein: CASSSLVGQFF

D gene: .
CDR3 length: 12
J gene: TRBJ2-7
V gene: TRBV16
clone size: .
CDR3 DNA: TGTGCCAGCAGCCAATCGGCCTACGAGCAGTACTTC
CDR3 protein: CASSQSAYEQYF

D gene: .
CDR3 length: 13
J gene: TRBJ2-7
V gene: TRBV18
clone size: once
CDR3 DNA: TGTGCCAGCTCACCAGGCAGCTCCTACGAGCAGTACTTC
CDR3 protein: CASSPGSSYEQYF

D gene: .
CDR3 length: 15
J gene: TRBJ1-1
V gene: TRBV6-6
clone size: .
CDR3 DNA: TGTGCCAGCAGTTACGGTAGATCCATGCAAACTGAAGCTTTCTTT
CDR3 protein: CASSYGRSMQTEAFF

D gene: TRBD2
CDR3 length: 15
J gene: TRBJ2-1
V gene: TRBV15
clone size: once
CDR3 DNA: TGTGCCACCAGCCCCGGACTAGAAATTAACAATGAGCAGTTCTTC
CDR3 protein: CATSPGLEINNEQFF

D gene: .
CDR3 length: 13
J gene: TRBJ2-7
V gene: TRBV7-9
clone size: .
CDR3 DNA: TGTGCCAGCAGCCCAATGGACGGCTACGAGCAGTACTTC
CDR3 protein: CASSPMDGYEQYF

D gene: .
CDR3 length: 15
J gene: TRBJ2-2
V gene: TRBV5-4
clone size: .
CDR3 DNA: TGTGCCAGCAGCGCAACAGGTGGAATGTCCGGGGAGCTGTTTTTT
CDR3 protein: CASSATGGMSGELFF

D gene: .
CDR3 length: 16
J gene: TRBJ2-3
V gene: TRBV9
clone size: .
CDR3 DNA: TGTGCCAGCAGCGCCGACCCCCCCCTTAGCACAGATACGCAGTATTTT
CDR3 protein: CASSADPPLSTDTQYF

D gene: .
CDR3 length: 12
J gene: TRBJ2-2
V gene: TRBV28
clone size: .
CDR3 DNA: TGTGCCAGCAGTTTAATGGCCGGGGAGCTGTTTTTT
CDR3 protein: CASSLMAGELFF

D gene: .
CDR3 length: 14
J gene: TRBJ2-3
V gene: TRBV25-1
clone size: .
CDR3 DNA: TGTGCCAGCAGTGATAGGCAGGGGTTGGATACGCAGTATTTT
CDR3 protein: CASSDRQGLDTQYF

D gene: .
CDR3 length: 16
J gene: TRBJ1-4
V gene: TRBV28
clone size: .
CDR3 DNA: TGTGCCAGCAGTTTGGTCAGGCCGCACGGGGTTGAAAAACTGTTTTTT
CDR3 protein: CASSLVRPHGVEKLFF

D gene: .
CDR3 length: 19
J gene: TRBJ2-7
V gene: TRBV11-2
clone size: .
CDR3 DNA: TGTGCCAGCAGCTTAGATCAATGGGGGCAGGGCCCAAGCTCCTACGAGCAGTACTTC
CDR3 protein: CASSLDQWGQGPSSYEQYF

D gene: .
CDR3 length: 16
J gene: TRBJ1-5
V gene: TRBV4-1
clone size: .
CDR3 DNA: TGCGCCAGCAGCCAAGACAGGGGTGCGAGCAATCAGCCCCAGCATTTT
CDR3 protein: CASSQDRGASNQPQHF

D gene: TRBD2
CDR3 length: 19
J gene: TRBJ2-2
V gene: TRBV5-1
clone size: .
CDR3 DNA: TGCGCCAGCAGCTTGTTGGTCCCACTAGCGGGAGCTCAAACCGGGGAGCTGTTTTTT
CDR3 protein: CASSLLVPLAGAQTGELFF

D gene: .
CDR3 length: 15
J gene: TRBJ1-5
V gene: TRBV28
clone size: .
CDR3 DNA: TGTGCCAGCAGTTTTGTCGGTGGGGTCAATCAGCCCCAGCATTTT
CDR3 protein: CASSFVGGVNQPQHF

D gene: .
CDR3 length: 18
J gene: TRBJ1-5
V gene: TRBV27
clone size: .
CDR3 DNA: TGTGCCAGCAGTCCCCACCCCCTAAGGGTTGAGAGCAATCAGCCCCAGCATTTT
CDR3 protein: CASSPHPLRVESNQPQHF

D gene: TRBD1
CDR3 length: 14
J gene: TRBJ2-1
V gene: TRBV7-7
clone size: once
CDR3 DNA: TGTGCCAGCAGCCCGGAGACAGGGGCCTATGAGCAGTTCTTC
CDR3 protein: CASSPETGAYEQFF

D gene: .
CDR3 length: 17
J gene: TRBJ1-1
V gene: TRBV10-1
clone size: .
CDR3 DNA: TGCGCCAGCAGTGAGTCTTGGTCCGGGGTCAGGGACACTGAAGCTTTCTTT
CDR3 protein: CASSESWSGVRDTEAFF

D gene: .
CDR3 length: 14
J gene: TRBJ2-7
V gene: TRBV4-3
clone size: .
CDR3 DNA: TGCGCCAGCAGCCAAGGTGACAGCGCCTACGAGCAGTACTTC
CDR3 protein: CASSQGDSAYEQYF

D gene: TRBD1
CDR3 length: 16
J gene: TRBJ1-1
V gene: TRBV7-9
clone size: .
CDR3 DNA: TGTGCCAGCAGCCCGGGGGACAGGAGCTTGAACACTGAAGCTTTCTTT
CDR3 protein: CASSPGDRSLNTEAFF